Following are 17 T cell receptor beta chains from one sample sequenced in a study of OX40 agonist ivuxolimab in advanced cancers. Profiling relied on immunoSEQ multiplex PCR, and the TCRdb table lists in-frame clones only, not all of them. Of 70,000 or so clones detected, approximately 90% appear once; the ten largest clones hold 0.25% to 0.3%. The sequences come from CD4+ or CD8+ T cells sorted from blood, collected in a trial of the OX40 agonist ivuxolimab. Source of these receptors: an adult with an advanced solid tumor such as melanoma, head and neck, liver or kidney cancer.

This chain links TRBV10-3 with TRBJ2-5, with 8 bases identical to TRBD2. In germline, CDR1 is ENHRY, CDR2 SYGVKD. V lost 6 bases to trimming and J lost 1 base; unmatched junction nucleotides: 7. The CDR3 contains 15 residues. CDR3 sequence: CAISITSGGQETQYF. CDR3 sequence (DNA): TGTGCCATCAGCATAACTAGCGGCGGCCAAGAGACCCAGTACTTC.

V gene TRBV5-5 combines with J gene TRBJ1-4; no firm D call. The germline gives CDR1 SGHKS, CDR2 YYEKEE (reference sequence). The CDR3 totals 16 residues. Trimming stripped 0 bases from V and 12 bases from J, with 21 bases between. The CDR3 coding sequence is TGTGCCAGCAGCTTGGCCCTTAGCGAGCGCCGGATGCAACTGTTTTTT. Translation: CASSLALSERRMQLFF.

This clone appeared a few times. V is TRBV28 and J is TRBJ2-6; no definite D call. With 6 bases removed from V and 1 base from J, the gap between germline ends came to 1 base. Per germline, CDR1 MDHEN and CDR2 SYDVKM. The CDR3 length is 12 residues. CDR3 sequence reads: CASRSGANVLTF. The CDR3 coding sequence is TGTGCCAGCAGGTCTGGGGCCAACGTCCTGACTTTC.

The chain carries TRBV30 and TRBJ1-5; possibly TRBD1 for D (5 bases). The V end was cut by 7 bases, the J end by 4 bases, with 14 bases between. This CDR3 region has 13 residues. Germline CDR1 reads GTSNPN; CDR2 reads SVGIG (reference sequence). The CDR3 DNA reads as TGTGCCTCCTCTGGGGACTATAATCAGCCCCAGCATTTT. As protein: CASSGDYNQPQHF.

This rearrangement joins TRBV27 to TRBJ2-5; maybe TRBD2 (5 bases). This CDR3 has 14 amino acids. Deletions cut 2 bases from V and 6 bases from J, with 13 bases between. Germline lookup yields CDR1 MNHEY and CDR2 SMNVEV (reference sequence). This CDR3 is CASSLGRGPKTQYF. The CDR3 nucleotides read TGTGCCAGCAGTTTAGGGCGAGGGCCGAAGACCCAGTACTTC.

The rearrangement links TRBV2 to TRBJ2-1; 10 nucleotides agree with TRBD2. Germline V gives CDR1 SNHLY, CDR2 FYNNEI. CDR3 size: 15 residues. Trimming at V came to 6 bases and at J to 4 bases, leaving 6 bases not matched to a gene. DNA for the CDR3: TGTGCCAGCAGGGGGCTAGCGGGGGTGTACAATGAGCAGTTCTTC. Translation: CASRGLAGVYNEQFF. Full variable domain (rest looked up from reference TRBV2 and TRBJ2-1): EPEVTQTPSHQVTQMGQEVILRCVPISNHLYFYWYRQILGQKVEFLVSFYNNEISEKSEIFDDQFSVERPDGSNFTLKIRSTKLEDSAMYFCASRGLAGVYNEQFFGPGTRLTVL.

The J gene is TRBJ2-5, the V gene TRBV11-2; D is unclear. This CDR3 contains 13 residues. The V and J ends lost 5 bases and 5 bases respectively, with 12 bases between them. Germline V CDR1 and CDR2: SGHAT, FQNNGV. The CDR3 nucleotides are TGTGCCAGCAGCCCCCTTGGTAGGGAGACCCAGTACTTC. Protein: CASSPLGRETQYF.

Here the CDR3 DNA reads TGTGCCAGCAACCCGGGACTAACCAAGACCCAGTACTTC. This translates into CASNPGLTKTQYF. The V and J genes are TRBV28 and TRBJ2-5; 7 bases are a match to TRBD2. The CDR3 sequence is 13 residues long. Germline-derived CDR1 and CDR2 are MDHEN and SYDVKM. After removal of 7 bases from V and 6 bases from J, the junction contained 8 bases not matched to a gene.

This chain uses TRBV5-8 with TRBJ2-7; 9 bases agree with TRBD1. Germline assignment: CDR1 SGHTS and CDR2 YDEGEE. The V and J ends lost 6 bases and 3 bases, in that order; junction bases with no gene match: 10. CDR3 length: 15 residues. CDR3 nucleotides: TGTGCCAGCACCCAATTCGGGACAGGGATCTACGAGCAGTACTTC. Residues: CASTQFGTGIYEQYF. Full variable domain (remainder filled in from reference TRBV5-8 and TRBJ2-7): EAGVTQSPTHLIKTRGQQATLRCSPISGHTSVYWYQQALGLGLQFLLWYDEGEERNRGNFPPRFSGRQFPNYSSELNVNALELEDSALYLCASTQFGTGIYEQYFGPGTRLTVT.

The chain joins TRBV9 to TRBJ1-2, with TRBD1 identical over 7 bases. The ends lost 0 bases at V and 4 bases at J; junction bases unmatched: 12. The length of the CDR3 is 17 residues. CDR1 SGDLS and CDR2 YYNGEE come from the germline V gene. This CDR3 is CASSVEVFETGTYGYTF. The CDR3 DNA reads as TGTGCCAGCAGCGTAGAGGTCTTCGAGACAGGGACCTATGGCTACACCTTC.

V is TRBV7-2 and J is TRBJ1-1; D unclear. The V end lost 7 bases, the J end lost 1 base, and 13 bases lay between the germline ends. The length of the CDR3 is 14 residues. Germline CDR1 SGHTA, CDR2 FQGNSA. The CDR3, as DNA: TGTGCCAGCACCACGTCGAACAGGAACACTGAAGCTTTCTTT. Its translation is CASTTSNRNTEAFF.

The V and J genes are TRBV18 and TRBJ1-1, with D uncertain. The CDR3 is 12 amino acids. The germline gives CDR1 KGHSH, CDR2 LQKENI. Trimming removed 3 bases from V and 6 bases from J, with 8 bases in between. The DNA of the CDR3 is TGTGCCAGCTCACCCCTCCGGGCTGAAGCTTTCTTT. Its protein product is CASSPLRAEAFF.

This chain links TRBV5-4 with TRBJ2-1; 7 bases map to TRBD1. The V segment lost 0 bases and the J segment 4 bases; nucleotides outside the gene matches: 7. Germline V gives CDR1 SGHNT, CDR2 YYREEE (reference sequence). CDR3 length equals 16 residues. CDR3 nucleotides: TGTGCCAGCAGCTTGGGTTACAGGGGCTCGTACAATGAGCAGTTCTTC. Its translation: CASSLGYRGSYNEQFF.

The gene calls are TRBV6-5 and TRBJ2-1; TRBD2 aligns across 11 bases. The ends lost 6 bases at V and 5 bases at J; junction bases unmatched: 6. This CDR3 is built from 15 residues. The V gene's germline CDR1 is MNHEY and CDR2 SVGAGI. This chain's CDR3 is CASSKGLAGNNEQFF. CDR3 nucleotides: TGTGCCAGCAGCAAAGGACTAGCGGGTAACAATGAGCAGTTCTTC.

V is TRBV7-3 and J is TRBJ2-1; possible D gene TRBD2, 5 bases. The V end was cut by 5 bases, the J end by 4 bases, with 21 bases between. CDR3 length: 17 amino acids. Germline V gene sequence: CDR1 SGHTA, CDR2 FQGTGA. CDR3 nucleotides: TGTGCCAGCAGCCCCTCGCTAGGGTATCGGGATTACAATGAGCAGTTCTTC. This gives the protein CASSPSLGYRDYNEQFF.

About this clone itself: This same CDR3 is encoded by further DNA sequences in the sample. The chain uses TRBV19 and TRBJ2-7; weak D call: TRBD2 (5 bases). V lost 3 bases, J lost 0 bases, and 9 bases lay in between. The CDR3 is 14 amino acids. Per germline, CDR1 LNHDA and CDR2 SQIVND (reference sequence). The CDR3 region has the DNA TGTGCCAGTAGTATCCGGGGAAGCTCCTACGAGCAGTACTTC. It specifies CASSIRGSSYEQYF.

The chain combines TRBV13 with TRBJ2-6, with D maybe TRBD2 (5 bases). The germline gives CDR1 PRHDT, CDR2 FYEKMQ (reference sequence). The CDR3 is 14 residues long. Trimming removed 1 base at V and 6 bases at J, with 7 bases between. CDR3 sequence: CASSLAGLANVLTF. The CDR3 coding sequence is TGTGCCAGCAGCTTAGCGGGGTTGGCCAACGTCCTGACTTTC.